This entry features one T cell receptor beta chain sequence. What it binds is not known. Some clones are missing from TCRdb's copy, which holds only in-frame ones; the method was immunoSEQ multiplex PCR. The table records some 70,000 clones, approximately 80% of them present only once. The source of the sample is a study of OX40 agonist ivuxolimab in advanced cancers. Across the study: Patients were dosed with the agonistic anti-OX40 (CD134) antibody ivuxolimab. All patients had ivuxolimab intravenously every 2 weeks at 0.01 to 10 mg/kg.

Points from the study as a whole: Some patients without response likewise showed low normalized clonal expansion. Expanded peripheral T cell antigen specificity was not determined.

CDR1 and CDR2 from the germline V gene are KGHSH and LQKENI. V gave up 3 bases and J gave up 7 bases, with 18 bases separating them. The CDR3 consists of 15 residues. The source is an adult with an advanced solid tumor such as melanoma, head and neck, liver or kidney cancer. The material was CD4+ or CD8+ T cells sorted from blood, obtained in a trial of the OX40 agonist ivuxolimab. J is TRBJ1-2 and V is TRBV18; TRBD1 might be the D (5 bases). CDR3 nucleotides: TGTGCCAGCTCACCTTCGTCAGGAGGGGCGGGTGGCTACACCTTC. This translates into CASSPSSGGAGGYTF.